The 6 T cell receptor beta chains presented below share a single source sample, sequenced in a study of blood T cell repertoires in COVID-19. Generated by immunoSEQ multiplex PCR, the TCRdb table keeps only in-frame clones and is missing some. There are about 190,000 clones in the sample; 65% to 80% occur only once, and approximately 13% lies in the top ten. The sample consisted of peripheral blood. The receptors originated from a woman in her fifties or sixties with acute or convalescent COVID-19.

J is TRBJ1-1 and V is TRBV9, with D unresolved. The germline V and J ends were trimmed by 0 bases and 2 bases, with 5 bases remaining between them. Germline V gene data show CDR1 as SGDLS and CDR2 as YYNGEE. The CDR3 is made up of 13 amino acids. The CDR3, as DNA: TGTGCCAGCAGCGTAGACATCAACACTGAAGCTTTCTTT. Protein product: CASSVDINTEAFF.

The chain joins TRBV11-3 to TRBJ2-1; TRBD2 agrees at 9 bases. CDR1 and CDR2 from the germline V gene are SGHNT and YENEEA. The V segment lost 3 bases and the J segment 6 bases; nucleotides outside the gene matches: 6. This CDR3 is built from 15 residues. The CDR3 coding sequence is TGTGCCAGCAGCTTGGGCGGGAGGGCAGTCAATGAGCAGTTCTTC. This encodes CASSLGGRAVNEQFF.

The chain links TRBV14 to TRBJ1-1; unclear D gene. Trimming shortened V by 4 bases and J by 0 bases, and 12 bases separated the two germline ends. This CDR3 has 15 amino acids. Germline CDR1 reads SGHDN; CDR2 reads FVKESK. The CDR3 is CASSPRTGMNTEAFF. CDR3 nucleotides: TGTGCCAGCAGCCCCAGGACGGGAATGAACACTGAAGCTTTCTTT.

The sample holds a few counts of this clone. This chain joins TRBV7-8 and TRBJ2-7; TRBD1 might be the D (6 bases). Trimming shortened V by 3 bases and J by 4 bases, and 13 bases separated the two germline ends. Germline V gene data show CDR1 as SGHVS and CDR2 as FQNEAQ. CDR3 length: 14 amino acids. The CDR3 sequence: CASSFAQGTYEQYF. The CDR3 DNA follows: TGTGCCAGCAGCTTCGCGCAGGGGACGTACGAGCAGTACTTC.

CDR3 in DNA: TGTGCCAGTAGTACCTCGGGAGTAGTCCATCAGCCCCAGCATTTT. It yields the protein CASSTSGVVHQPQHF. The J gene is TRBJ1-5, the V gene TRBV19; D remains unclear. The V and J ends lost 4 bases and 5 bases respectively, with 15 bases between them. Germline CDR1 and CDR2: LNHDA and SQIVND (reference sequence). There are 15 residues in the CDR3. The entire variable domain, with the rest obtained from reference TRBV19 and TRBJ1-5, is as follows: DGGITQSPKYLFRKEGQNVTLSCEQNLNHDAMYWYRQDPGQGLRLIYYSQIVNDFQKGDIAEGYSVSREKKESFPLTVTSAQKNPTAFYLCASSTSGVVHQPQHFGDGTRLSIL.

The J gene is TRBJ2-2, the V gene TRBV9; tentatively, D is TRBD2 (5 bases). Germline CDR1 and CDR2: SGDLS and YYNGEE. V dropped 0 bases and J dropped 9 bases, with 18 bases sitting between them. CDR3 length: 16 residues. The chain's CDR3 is CASSVASSVATRELFF. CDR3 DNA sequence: TGTGCCAGCAGCGTAGCCTCTTCGGTAGCGACCCGGGAGCTGTTTTTT.